The 3 T cell receptor beta chains below were found in one sample sequenced in a study of T cell responses to AZD1222 COVID-19 vaccine. TCRdb's copy holds only in-frame clones and misses some; the assay was immunoSEQ multiplex PCR. Among 100,000 to 130,000 clones listed, about 85% were seen once. Sequencing used peripheral blood, obtained 28 days after the second AZD1222 dose. Receptors were obtained from an adult who received the AZD1222 COVID-19 vaccine.

The chain recombines TRBV4-3 with TRBJ2-3, with a weak D call TRBD2 (5 bases). Germline V gene sequence: CDR1 LGHNA, CDR2 YSLEER. V was clipped by 1 base and J by 0 bases, with 11 bases between them. This CDR3 is built from 16 residues. Here the CDR3 DNA reads TGCGCCAGCAGCCAAGGGTCTAGCCTTAGCACAGATACGCAGTATTTT. It specifies CASSQGSSLSTDTQYF.

The genes are TRBV27 and TRBJ2-4; TRBD1 might be the D (5 bases). The CDR3 has 13 residues. The germline CDR1 and CDR2 sequences are MNHEY and SMNVEV (reference sequence). Trimming removed 4 bases at V and 5 bases at J, with 9 bases between. In nucleotides, the CDR3 is TGTGCCAGCAGTTATAGGGGCCAAAACATTCAGTACTTC. It yields the protein CASSYRGQNIQYF.

The gene calls are TRBV6-4 and TRBJ1-2; D gene unclear. The CDR3 is made up of 12 amino acids. CDR1 and CDR2 (germline): MRHNA, SNTAGT. The germline V and J ends were trimmed by 2 bases and 4 bases, with 5 bases remaining between them. The CDR3 reads CASSDPGYGYTF. CDR3 in DNA: TGTGCCAGCAGTGACCCAGGCTATGGCTACACCTTC.